This T cell receptor (beta chain) was found in a study of T-cell reconstitution after alpha-beta-depleted transplantation in children. Researchers prepared the TCRbeta library using unique molecular identifiers, the study reports. MiXCR, run by TCRdb on the PCR reads, gives a single entry per CDR3 protein. The sample yields a few hundred thousand distinct CDR3 sequences, approximately 10% seen once. This CDR3 region has 12 residues. Per germline, CDR1 SGDLS and CDR2 YYNGEE. Trimming at V came to 4 bases and at J to 7 bases, leaving 4 bases not matched to a gene. J is TRBJ2-5 and V is TRBV9; 7 bases line up with TRBD1. The TCR was taken from a human donor who donated a stem cell graft to a child with acute lymphoblastic leukemia. The source was PBMCs from the stem cell graft donor, collected from the stem cell graft. The CDR3, as DNA: TGTGCCAGCAGCCCGACAGGGACGACCCAGTACTTC. Encoded protein: CASSPTGTTQYF. Full variable domain (outside the CDR3, taken from reference TRBV9 and TRBJ2-5): DSGVTQTPKHLITATGQRVTLRCSPRSGDLSVYWYQQSLDQGLQFLIQYYNGEERAKGNILERFSAQQFPDLHSELNLSSLELGDSALYFCASSPTGTTQYFGPGTRLLVL.